This T cell receptor beta chain was captured in a study of cytomegalovirus exposure and HLA in healthy donors. General study points: The study reported that TCR beta sequences accurately predicted HLA-A and HLA-B alleles in most subjects.

The study ran its PCR with 60 Vbeta and 13 Jbeta primers. Profiled with immunoSEQ multiplex PCR; TCRdb holds only in-frame clones, not every one. The sample carries more than 35,000 clones, roughly 50% recorded once. Points on this clone: Antigen: not known.

Sequencing was performed on PBMCs. The clonotype was recovered from a woman aged 40-49 years in good health and CMV-seropositive.

The CDR3 bases are TGTGCCTGGAGTGTACTGCCGGAAAAACTGTTTTTT. Encoded protein: CAWSVLPEKLFF. The chain joins TRBV30 to TRBJ1-4; D uncertain. Per germline, CDR1 GTSNPN and CDR2 SVGIG (reference sequence). The CDR3 loop spans 12 amino acids. V was shortened by 0 bases and J by 8 bases, with 7 bases between the two germline ends.